Listed below are T cell receptor beta chains from one sample, sequenced in a study of cytomegalovirus exposure and HLA in healthy donors. Profiled with immunoSEQ multiplex PCR; TCRdb holds only in-frame clones, not every one. The profile shows about 110,000 clones, around three quarters of them singletons. Source material: PBMCs. The receptors here all came from a woman aged 45-65 years in good health and CMV-seropositive. Both conserved end residues are trimmed from each CDR3. The order of the fields is J gene, V gene, CDR3 protein.

J gene: TRBJ1-5
V gene: TRBV30
CDR3 protein: AWSVLSGQPQH

J gene: NA
V gene: TRBV2
CDR3 protein: ASKRSSYEQY

J gene: TRBJ2-2
V gene: TRBV9
CDR3 protein: ASSVTGTWAGELF

J gene: TRBJ1-2
V gene: TRBV6-1
CDR3 protein: ASSDRGNYGYT

J gene: TRBJ2-2
V gene: TRBV18
CDR3 protein: ASSPRGGALIGELF

J gene: TRBJ1-1
V gene: TRBV7-2
CDR3 protein: ASSLSPRTVDTEAF

J gene: TRBJ2-7
V gene: TRBV20-1
CDR3 protein: SARKGDEQY

J gene: TRBJ1-2
V gene: TRBV19
CDR3 protein: ATKETAHNYGYT

J gene: TRBJ1-2
V gene: TRBV5-1
CDR3 protein: ASSLVGTQYGYT

J gene: TRBJ2-1
V gene: TRBV11-3
CDR3 protein: ASSRTYYNEQF

J gene: TRBJ2-7
V gene: TRBV28
CDR3 protein: ASSLSLLQYEQY

J gene: TRBJ2-1
V gene: TRBV14
CDR3 protein: ASSQGQRGDYNEQF

J gene: TRBJ1-5
V gene: TRBV7-9
CDR3 protein: ASSLSRGRGQPQH

J gene: TRBJ2-7
V gene: TRBV19
CDR3 protein: ASSIKRGAKEEQY

J gene: TRBJ1-1
V gene: TRBV7-8
CDR3 protein: ASSLGDRGLGEAF

J gene: NA
V gene: TRBV15
CDR3 protein: ATSSQRDRPSYEQY

J gene: TRBJ1-1
V gene: TRBV6-6
CDR3 protein: ASSPQGRGAEAF

J gene: TRBJ1-5
V gene: TRBV7-8
CDR3 protein: ASSHRRFYSNQPQH

J gene: TRBJ2-3
V gene: TRBV29-1
CDR3 protein: SLTGGTDTQY

J gene: TRBJ1-6
V gene: TRBV5-4
CDR3 protein: ATQPGSRGISPLH

J gene: TRBJ1-5
V gene: TRBV7-2
CDR3 protein: ASSLVGGGSQPQH

J gene: TRBJ2-7
V gene: TRBV2
CDR3 protein: ATHIRGASGAYEQY

J gene: TRBJ1-2
V gene: TRBV2
CDR3 protein: ASSEGRGYGYT

J gene: TRBJ2-1
V gene: TRBV30
CDR3 protein: AWSDWERGGNEQF

J gene: TRBJ1-5
V gene: TRBV2
CDR3 protein: ASSPGQSGSQPQH

J gene: TRBJ2-5
V gene: TRBV28
CDR3 protein: ASSYGGWETQY

J gene: TRBJ2-1
V gene: TRBV25-1
CDR3 protein: ASSESQSGGGNEQF

J gene: TRBJ1-1
V gene: TRBV30
CDR3 protein: AWRNVKNRGAEAF

J gene: TRBJ1-1
V gene: TRBV19
CDR3 protein: ASSIGPGENTEAF

J gene: TRBJ2-1
V gene: TRBV18
CDR3 protein: ASSPLAGTYNEQF

J gene: TRBJ2-3
V gene: TRBV19
CDR3 protein: ASSGDADTQY

J gene: TRBJ1-1
V gene: TRBV6-5
CDR3 protein: ASSYSKIGASTEAF

J gene: TRBJ2-7
V gene: TRBV19
CDR3 protein: ASSKWDFGDYEQY

J gene: TRBJ1-2
V gene: TRBV7-2
CDR3 protein: ASSLAAAVSNYGYT

J gene: TRBJ1-3
V gene: TRBV11-2
CDR3 protein: ASSLERNTIY

J gene: TRBJ2-4
V gene: TRBV2
CDR3 protein: ASSGVQKINIQY

J gene: TRBJ1-1
V gene: TRBV15
CDR3 protein: ATSREAQGEDEAF

J gene: TRBJ2-1
V gene: TRBV13
CDR3 protein: ASSLGWGDSYNEQF

J gene: TRBJ1-6
V gene: TRBV4-2
CDR3 protein: ASSQGWSGGQGANSYNSPLH

J gene: TRBJ1-6
V gene: TRBV5-1
CDR3 protein: ASSLQMGGLNSPLH

J gene: TRBJ2-6
V gene: TRBV28
CDR3 protein: ASSFSGSGANVLT

J gene: TRBJ1-1
V gene: TRBV6-5
CDR3 protein: ASTRHGGATEAF

J gene: TRBJ1-1
V gene: TRBV7-2
CDR3 protein: ASSLVGTSNTEAF

J gene: TRBJ2-5
V gene: TRBV9
CDR3 protein: ASSGGETQY

J gene: TRBJ2-3
V gene: TRBV30
CDR3 protein: AWTSSGGRTDTQY

J gene: TRBJ2-2
V gene: TRBV7-9
CDR3 protein: ASSPSGGQNTGELF

J gene: TRBJ1-5
V gene: TRBV5-4
CDR3 protein: ASSLDGGGSNQPQH

J gene: TRBJ2-1
V gene: TRBV27
CDR3 protein: ASSPYGTGGNNEQF

J gene: TRBJ2-7
V gene: TRBV5-1
CDR3 protein: ASSLILAGESEQY

J gene: TRBJ1-6
V gene: TRBV18
CDR3 protein: ASSSPGGESPLH

J gene: TRBJ2-3
V gene: TRBV2
CDR3 protein: ASSPLTSGAYRGRY

J gene: TRBJ2-7
V gene: TRBV28
CDR3 protein: ASTWGGDSTYEQY

J gene: TRBJ1-2
V gene: TRBV7-9
CDR3 protein: ASSERRGNT

J gene: TRBJ2-4
V gene: TRBV7-2
CDR3 protein: ASSSRTSGGLKNIQY